This T cell receptor (beta chain) was captured by sequencing in a study of blood T cell repertoires in COVID-19. Looking at the study overall: Specimens from acute and convalescent COVID-19 originated in the United States, Italy and Spain.

Germline CDR1 and CDR2: SGHRS and YFSETQ. Trimming pared 6 bases from V and 8 bases from J, leaving 11 bases between. This CDR3 contains 11 residues. Per the authors' pipeline: Researchers report that nucleated cell counts were estimated from reference gene primer amplification. Only in-frame clones appear in the TCRdb table, and some are missing; sequencing was by immunoSEQ multiplex PCR. The V and J calls and clone size were taken over from that table, and D and trimming were inferred from the DNA. In the table there are around 75,000 clones, 70% to 90% of which are singletons. The sequencing sample was made of peripheral blood. The receptor was derived from a man between 70 and 80 years old with active COVID-19. V and J are TRBV5-1 and TRBJ1-1, with D hard to call. CDR3 residues: CASTLGVEAFF. The CDR3 bases are TGCGCCAGCACCCTCGGAGTAGAAGCTTTCTTT.